Given below is one T cell receptor beta chain in context. What it binds is not known. The data stem from a study of T cell repertoires in cytomegalovirus infection. Study-level background: An indication of both CMV infection and matching HLA type came from public TCR beta signatures. Notes on the study in general: There were carriers of CMV plus the relevant HLA, and cumulative public TCR beta family frequency identified them. CMV-specific TCR beta clonotypes restricted by HLA-C dominated the ex vivo response.

The CDR3 totals 15 residues. The V end was cut by 4 bases, the J end by 3 bases, with 16 bases between. The germline V gene has CDR1 SGDLS and CDR2 YYNGEE. Each CDR3 protein gets one entry after TCRdb re-called the reads with MiXCR. Of under 800,000 distinct CDR3 sequences listed, more than 20% are singletons. The rearrangement uses TRBV9 and TRBJ1-1; unclear D gene. Material for sequencing was CD8+ T cells from PBMCs. The TCR was taken from a human donor in good health (CMV status not recorded). Some clones in this sample may be carry-over from other donors' samples. The chain's CDR3 is CASSPLSDGYTEAFF. CDR3 in DNA: TGTGCCAGCAGCCCTCTAAGTGACGGGTACACTGAAGCTTTCTTT. The full variable domain, rest sourced from reference TRBV9 and TRBJ1-1, is DSGVTQTPKHLITATGQRVTLRCSPRSGDLSVYWYQQSLDQGLQFLIQYYNGEERAKGNILERFSAQQFPDLHSELNLSSLELGDSALYFCASSPLSDGYTEAFFGQGTRLTVV.